This T cell receptor (beta chain) is drawn from a study of regulatory T cells in long-lasting Graves disease. About the study: Over 5 years of antithyroid drugs plus positive TSH receptor antibodies defined persistent Graves' disease.

This clonotype has a handful of counts. Germline V lookup: CDR1 SGHTA, CDR2 FQGTGA. V shed 6 bases and J shed 8 bases, with 16 bases lying between them. This CDR3 is built from 13 residues. TCR beta libraries were built with iRepertoire HTBI primers and Arm-PCR of CDR3 regions. TCRdb reanalysed the multiplex PCR reads using MiXCR and keeps one entry per CDR3 protein. The sample comprises approximately 470,000 distinct CDR3 sequences, about a fifth of which are singletons, and 7.8% rests with the top ten. Time point meaning: persistent/refractory GD, antithyroid drugs over 5 years with positive TRAb. RNA extracted from PBMCs served as the sequencing template.

The chain links TRBV7-3 to TRBJ1-2; D remains unclear. The sequence came from a female donor with Graves disease. The material sequenced was peripheral blood mononuclear cells (PBMCs), taken when the disease was refractory, from a patient treated with antithyroid drugs. CDR3 DNA sequence: TGTGCCAGCAGTCCATCCCCCGGGATGGGCTACACCTTC. Its translation is CASSPSPGMGYTF.